This T cell receptor (delta chain) was found in a study of gamma-delta chains in newborns, infants, children. For the study at large: Innate gammadelta T cells reportedly expand polyclonally right after birth, driven by microbial exposure, per the title.

This clone was counted only a few times. TCRdb's protein, taken from a much larger clone, differs from this DNA's translation at residue 11, likely owing to a read error; the protein displayed comes from the DNA. Germline V gives CDR1 GEAIGNYY, CDR2 EKD. This CDR3 has 14 residues. TCRdb reran clone calling via CATT on the reads. The repertoire holds more than 6,000 delta-chain clones, with roughly 2% as singletons. The chain uses TRDV2 and TRDJ2, with 12 bases aligning to TRDD3. Input material: blood. This clonotype was obtained from a child who was a newborn, infant or young child, either healthy, febrile or measles-vaccinated (not recorded which). CDR3 in amino acids: CACDLLGDTARLFF. The CDR3 region has the DNA TGTGCCTGTGATCTACTGGGGGATACAGCACGACTCTTCTTT.